The 14 T cell receptor beta chains below come from one sample, sequenced in a study of early stage breast cancer tumors. Assay: immunoSEQ multiplex PCR; the TCRdb copy retains only in-frame clones and omits some. Here the sample spans about 51,000 clones, roughly 78% being singletons. Material: blood. The receptors were gathered from a person between 35 and 49 years old with breast cancer.

This chain uses TRBV10-3 with TRBJ2-3; D unclear. Deletions cut 6 bases from V and 4 bases from J, with 14 bases between. The CDR3 totals 14 residues. Germline CDR1 and CDR2: ENHRY and SYGVKD. CDR3 in DNA: TGTGCCATCAGGGGGAACGGCCCGGCAGATACGCAGTATTTT. Protein product: CAIRGNGPADTQYF.

The V call is TRBV7-9, the J call TRBJ2-1; perhaps TRBD2 as D (5 bases). CDR1 is SEHNR, CDR2 FQNEAQ, per germline (reference sequence). Trimming removed 8 bases at V and 2 bases at J, with 10 bases between. CDR3 length: 13 residues. CDR3 residues: CASSASPYNEQFF. The CDR3 coding sequence is TGTGCCAGCTCGGCTAGCCCCTACAATGAGCAGTTCTTC.

This sequence joins TRBV25-1 and TRBJ2-5; the D gene is possibly TRBD1 (7 bases). Germline lookup yields CDR1 MGHDK and CDR2 SYGVNS. V was cut by 7 bases and J by 4 bases, with 19 bases left in between. This CDR3 region has 15 residues. DNA of the CDR3: TGTGCCAGCAATCAGGGGCCAGGGGGAGGAGAGACCCAGTACTTC. This encodes CASNQGPGGGETQYF.

The rearrangement joins TRBV6-1 to TRBJ2-7; TRBD1 matches 7 bases. The CDR3 sequence is 14 residues long. CDR1 and CDR2 (germline): MNHNS, SASEGT. J gave up 1 base and V 7 bases, and 7 bases lay outside the gene matches. The CDR3 bases are TGTGCCAGCAAGAGGGACAGCCAGTCCTACGAGCAGTACTTC. Amino acids: CASKRDSQSYEQYF.

J is TRBJ2-7 and V is TRBV18; D is perhaps TRBD1 (5 bases). Germline CDR1 is KGHSH and CDR2 is LQKENI. This CDR3 is 13 amino acids long. Trimming stripped 3 bases from V and 5 bases from J, with 11 bases between. The CDR3, as DNA: TGTGCCAGCTCACCCCCGGAAGGGGACGAGCAGTACTTC. Translating gives CASSPPEGDEQYF.

The chain links TRBV7-9 to TRBJ2-7, with 9 bases fitting TRBD1. Germline CDR1 SEHNR, CDR2 FQNEAQ (reference sequence). The CDR3 is 13 amino acids. V was clipped by 5 bases and J by 7 bases; unmatched bases: 6. The CDR3 DNA is TGTGCCAGCAGCGGGGACAGGGCAGGAGAGCAGTACTTC. Protein product: CASSGDRAGEQYF.

The CDR3 spells CASSLKADSGANVLTF. As DNA, the CDR3 is TGTGCCAGCAGCTTGAAGGCCGACTCTGGGGCCAACGTCCTGACTTTC. J is TRBJ2-6 and V is TRBV5-5; unclear D gene. The germline V gene has CDR1 SGHKS and CDR2 YYEKEE (reference sequence). The CDR3 covers 16 residues. Trimming took 1 base from V and 0 from J, leaving 8 bases between them. Variable domain in full (rest from reference TRBV5-5 and TRBJ2-6): DAGVTQSPTHLIKTRGQQVTLRCSPISGHKSVSWYQQVLGQGPQFIFQYYEKEERGRGNFPDRFSARQFPNYSSELNVNALLLGDSALYLCASSLKADSGANVLTFGAGSRLTVL.

CDR3 residues: CASSPPGQMNTEAFF. CDR3 DNA: TGTGCCAGCTCACCGCCGGGACAGATGAACACTGAAGCTTTCTTT. J is TRBJ1-1 and V is TRBV18, with 7 bases identical to TRBD1. The length of the CDR3 is 15 residues. Unmatched junction bases numbered 4, after V lost 3 bases and J lost 0 bases. Germline V CDR1 and CDR2: KGHSH, LQKENI.

The rearrangement links TRBV6-5 to TRBJ2-7, with 10 nucleotides matching TRBD1. Germline V gives CDR1 MNHEY, CDR2 SVGAGI. CDR3 length: 14 amino acids. V lost 5 bases and J lost 2; bases outside the gene matches: 3. CDR3 region: CASSLGTGAYEQYF. The CDR3 DNA reads TGTGCCAGCAGTCTAGGGACAGGGGCCTACGAGCAGTACTTC.

This chain links TRBV18 with TRBJ2-1; D remains unclear. Germline V gene sequence: CDR1 KGHSH, CDR2 LQKENI. The CDR3 sequence is 12 residues long. V lost 6 bases to trimming and J lost 7 bases, with 10 bases between them. CDR3 nucleotides: TGTGCCAGCTCTTATACGGAGAATGAGCAGTTCTTC. It yields the protein CASSYTENEQFF.

The rearrangement links TRBV5-1 to TRBJ1-3, with TRBD1 matching over 7 bases. This CDR3 contains 13 residues. After removal of 3 bases from V and 3 bases from J, the junction contained 0 bases not matched to a gene. The V gene's germline CDR1 is SGHRS and CDR2 YFSETQ. The CDR3 nucleotides read TGCGCCAGCAGCTCAGGGGGTGGAAACACCATATATTTT. Its translation is CASSSGGGNTIYF. Filled out from reference TRBV5-1 and TRBJ1-3, the complete variable domain reads KAGVTQTPRYLIKTRGQQVTLSCSPISGHRSVSWYQQTPGQGLQFLFEYFSETQRNKGNFPGRFSGRQFSNSRSEMNVSTLELGDSALYLCASSSGGGNTIYFGEGSWLTVV.

This chain uses TRBV4-1 with TRBJ1-1; D gene unclear. The V gene lost 2 bases and the J gene lost 8 bases, with 12 bases spanning the gap. This CDR3 contains 13 residues. Germline loops: CDR1 MGHRA, CDR2 YSYEKL. The CDR3 DNA sequence: TGCGCCAGCAGCCAAACGGGGAGAGGGGAAGCTTTCTTT. It codes for CASSQTGRGEAFF.

This chain's CDR3 is CASSGDSNQPQHF. CDR3 nucleotide sequence: TGTGCCAGCAGTGGAGACAGCAATCAGCCCCAGCATTTT. J is TRBJ1-5 and V is TRBV2; D is unresolved. The CDR3 runs to 13 residues. V was clipped by 4 bases and J by 1 base, with 5 bases between them. Looked up from germline, CDR1 is SNHLY and CDR2 is FYNNEI.

This clone was recorded a few times. V is TRBV5-1 and J is TRBJ2-2; 12 positions agree with TRBD2. The CDR3 length is 16 residues. The V and J ends lost 4 bases and 7 bases, in that order; junction bases with no gene match: 8. CDR1 is SGHRS and CDR2 is YFSETQ in the germline V gene. CDR3 loop: CASSQTSGRNGGELFF. In DNA, the CDR3 is TGCGCCAGCAGCCAAACTAGCGGGAGGAACGGCGGGGAGCTGTTTTTT.